This record concerns one TCR beta chain sequence. The antigen is not known. An end of the junction differs from the germline gene, which may be a read error. CDR1 is LNHNV and CDR2 is YYDKDF in the germline V gene (reference sequence). This CDR3 contains 14 residues. Amplification of TCR beta CDR3 regions used RNA as the template. The HTBI primer set was used in a first-round RT-PCR of the TCR CDR3. Each CDR3 protein gets one entry after TCRdb re-called the multiplex PCR reads with MiXCR. Seen here are under 450,000 distinct CDR3 sequences, approximately 14% observed once, and the top ten hold around an eighth. Diagnosis of hyperthyroidism was new in patients aged 18 to 65, and its duration was under 2 months. Each 10 ml fresh peripheral blood draw supplied the PBMCs. This entry belongs to a study of T cells in Graves' hyperthyroidism and ophthalmopathy. Study-wide results and caveats: Stable hyperthyroidism and ophthalmopathy were separated using 13 V-J signatures. Blood samples included most of the expanded thyroid clonotypes exceeding 0.001.

Sequencing was performed on blood. V usage is TRBV15 and J usage is TRBJ2-7, with 11 bases aligning to TRBD2. The sequence was obtained from a woman aged 18 to 35 with Graves' hyperthyroidism. The DNA for the CDR3 is TGTGCCACCAACAGACTAGCGGGAAACTACGAGCAGTACTTC. Protein product: CATNRLAGNYEQYF.